The 22 T cell receptor beta chains reported below all come from one sample, sequenced in a study of patients and donors after allogeneic stem cell transplantation. Using its own MiXCR run on the RT-PCR reads, TCRdb lists one record per CDR3 protein. The profile shows about 150,000 distinct CDR3 sequences, 24% of them singletons. Material: blood, either unsorted or a sorted T cell fraction (not recorded which). The receptors stem from a human donor who was either an allogeneic HSCT recipient or a stem cell or donor lymphocyte infusion donor (not recorded which). It is not recorded whose cells these are; they may come from a transplant donor.

Many counts were recorded for this clonotype. The V call is TRBV20-1, the J call TRBJ1-6; unclear D gene. The CDR3 consists of 12 residues. The V end lost 4 bases, the J end lost 6 bases, and 7 bases lay between the germline ends. Per the germline V gene, CDR1 is DFQATT and CDR2 is SNEGSKA (reference sequence). The CDR3 nucleotides read TGCAGTGCTACTCAGGCTAATTCACCCCTCCACTTT. Its translation is CSATQANSPLHF.

The chain has TRBV4-2 and TRBJ1-2; TRBD1 agrees at 7 bases. V lost 0 bases to trimming and J lost 4 bases; unmatched junction nucleotides: 5. The CDR3 runs to 15 residues. The V gene's germline CDR1 is LGHNA and CDR2 YNFKEQ. The CDR3, as DNA: TGTGCCAGCAGCCAAGATAGGGGACAGCTCTATGGCTACACCTTC. Translating gives CASSQDRGQLYGYTF.

This clonotype was seen only a few times. The chain joins TRBV24-1 to TRBJ2-1; 8 nucleotides agree with TRBD2. In germline, CDR1 is KGHDR, CDR2 SFDVKD. Unmatched junction bases numbered 9, after V lost 4 bases and J lost 5 bases. The CDR3 covers 16 residues. CDR3 coding DNA: TGTGCCACCAGTGACCCCGAGTTAGCGGGGAACAATGAGCAGTTCTTC. This translates into CATSDPELAGNNEQFF.

The chain uses TRBV7-2 and TRBJ2-5, with TRBD2 matching over 11 bases. Trimming at V came to 0 bases and at J to 5 bases, leaving 5 bases not matched to a gene. The CDR3 length is 16 residues. Germline CDR1 SGHTA, CDR2 FQGNSA. The CDR3 DNA follows: TGTGCCAGCAGCTTAGCGGATTTAGCGGGAGGGGAGACCCAGTACTTC. Translated: CASSLADLAGGETQYF.

This chain uses TRBV27 with TRBJ2-1; perhaps TRBD2 as D (5 bases). The V gene lost 2 bases and the J gene lost 10 bases, with 9 bases spanning the gap. Germline CDR1 is MNHEY and CDR2 is SMNVEV (reference sequence). The length of the CDR3 is 12 residues. The CDR3 DNA reads TGTGCCAGCAGTTTAGGAGGCCCGGAGCAGTTCTTC. Its protein is CASSLGGPEQFF.

This clonotype was seen only a few times. This rearrangement joins TRBV29-1 to TRBJ1-2; no clear D. CDR3 length: 12 amino acids. The ends were cut back, 2 bases at V and 5 bases at J, with 9 bases in the middle. Germline V lookup: CDR1 SQVTM, CDR2 ANQGSEA. The CDR3 sequence: CSVERPQYGYTF. CDR3 in DNA: TGCAGCGTTGAAAGGCCCCAGTATGGCTACACCTTC.

This clonotype has a handful of counts. This chain joins TRBV27 and TRBJ1-5, with unresolved D. V lost 4 bases and J lost 0, with 10 bases in between. Germline CDR1 and CDR2: MNHEY and SMNVEV (reference sequence). The CDR3 is 15 residues long. The CDR3 here is CASSWGVNSNQPQHF. As DNA, the CDR3 is TGTGCCAGCAGTTGGGGAGTGAATAGCAATCAGCCCCAGCATTTT.

The gene calls are TRBV5-1 and TRBJ1-2; 9 bases map to TRBD1. Germline V lookup: CDR1 SGHRS, CDR2 YFSETQ. The CDR3 has 15 amino acids. Trimming cost V 2 bases and J 8 bases; bases outside gene matches: 10. CDR3 bases: TGCGCCAGCAGCTTTGGCGGGACAGGGACTCTCGGCTACACCTTC. Protein sequence: CASSFGGTGTLGYTF.

The CDR3 loop reads CSAIRDPASSYEQYF. The CDR3 nucleotides are TGCAGTGCTATCCGGGACCCAGCTTCCTCCTACGAGCAGTACTTC. The rearrangement joins TRBV20-1 to TRBJ2-7; D possibly uses TRBD1 or TRBD2 (5 bases each). The ends were cut back, 4 bases at V and 0 bases at J, with 16 bases in the middle. Per the germline V gene, CDR1 is DFQATT and CDR2 is SNEGSKA (reference sequence). The CDR3 has 15 residues.

This chain links TRBV5-1 with TRBJ2-1; D is possibly TRBD1 (6 bases). There are 16 residues in the CDR3. Per the germline V gene, CDR1 is SGHRS and CDR2 is YFSETQ. V dropped 0 bases and J dropped 7 bases, with 17 bases sitting between them. The CDR3, as DNA: TGCGCCAGCAGCTTGGCCGAAGGGGACATCAGAAATGAGCAGTTCTTC. As protein: CASSLAEGDIRNEQFF.

This clonotype showed up just a few times. This sequence joins TRBV7-8 and TRBJ1-6; 9 positions agree with TRBD1. With V trimmed by 8 bases and J by 7 bases, 0 bases remained unmatched. The CDR3 has 12 amino acids. Germline CDR1 is SGHVS and CDR2 is FQNEAQ. The CDR3 sequence: CASGTGNSPLHF. The CDR3 DNA reads as TGTGCCAGCGGGACAGGGAATTCACCCCTCCACTTT.

This clonotype was picked up a small number of times. The chain is built from TRBV20-1 and TRBJ2-7, with D uncertain. Germline CDR1 and CDR2: DFQATT and SNEGSKA (reference sequence). The CDR3 has 13 amino acids. Trimming took off 0 bases at V and 0 bases at J, with 6 bases between the two ends. As DNA, the CDR3 is TGCAGTGCTAGAGATCCGGACTCCTACGAGCAGTACTTC. Its translation: CSARDPDSYEQYF.

Written as DNA, the CDR3 is TGTGCCAGCAGTGCGGGCTTCAGGGCCCAGCATTTT. Amino acids: CASSAGFRAQHF. V is TRBV12-3 or TRBV12-4 and J is TRBJ1-5, with a tentative D call TRBD1 (5 bases). The V and J ends lost 5 bases and 11 bases respectively, with 13 bases between them. The CDR3 is 12 amino acids.

This chain joins TRBV7-9 and TRBJ2-3; D is undetermined. Trimming took 5 bases from V and 1 from J, leaving 10 bases between them. CDR1 and CDR2 from the germline V gene are SEHNR and FQNEAQ (reference sequence). The CDR3 loop spans 14 amino acids. The CDR3 region has the DNA TGTGCCAGCAGCCCCCGGGTTGGCACAGATACGCAGTATTTT. Its translation: CASSPRVGTDTQYF.

The rearrangement uses TRBV7-2 and TRBJ2-5, with D possibly TRBD2 on 6 matching bases. This CDR3 is 16 amino acids long. V gave up 2 bases and J gave up 1 base, with 14 bases separating them. Germline assignment: CDR1 SGHTA and CDR2 FQGNSA. The CDR3 region has the DNA TGTGCCAGCAGCTTAACGGGAGTAGCGGCCCAAGAGACCCAGTACTTC. It encodes CASSLTGVAAQETQYF.

This clonotype was seen ten or more times. The CDR3 sequence: CASSYSGLEGYSSYEQYF. CDR3 sequence (DNA): TGTGCCAGCAGTTACTCGGGACTCGAAGGCTATAGCTCCTACGAGCAGTACTTC. The chain joins TRBV6-6 to TRBJ2-7, with D possibly being TRBD2 (6 bases). This CDR3 region has 18 residues. V gave up 0 bases and J gave up 0 bases, with 18 bases separating them. Looked up from germline, CDR1 is MNHNY and CDR2 is SVGAGI (reference sequence).

The rearrangement uses TRBV4-1 and TRBJ2-3, with D perhaps TRBD1 or TRBD2 (5 bases each). Germline lookup yields CDR1 MGHRA and CDR2 YSYEKL. The ends were cut back, 4 bases at V and 2 bases at J, with 10 bases in the middle. The CDR3 is made up of 14 amino acids. CDR3 DNA: TGCGCCAGCAGCCGCACCGGGGCCACAGATACGCAGTATTTT. Its protein is CASSRTGATDTQYF.

This sequence joins TRBV12-3 or TRBV12-4 and TRBJ2-3, with TRBD1 identical over 8 bases. V was pared by 6 bases and J by 4 bases, with 3 bases of the junction left unmatched. The CDR3 consists of 13 residues. The CDR3 bases are TGTGCCAGCAGGAGACAGGGGCCAGATACGCAGTATTTT. Translation: CASRRQGPDTQYF.

This chain uses TRBV5-6 with TRBJ2-7; the D is unclear. The V and J ends lost 2 bases and 2 bases respectively, with 14 bases between them. This CDR3 has 15 residues. Germline V CDR1 and CDR2: SGHDT, YYEEEE. The CDR3 DNA reads as TGTGCCAGCAGCTTTGGTTTGGGTGAAGCCTACGAGCAGTACTTC. Translation: CASSFGLGEAYEQYF.

The genes are TRBV6-5 and TRBJ2-2; D gene unclear. Germline-derived CDR1 and CDR2 are MNHEY and SVGAGI. This CDR3 is 15 amino acids long. The V gene lost 1 base and the J gene lost 6 bases, with 12 bases spanning the gap. CDR3 amino acids: CASSYFSQPPGELFF. For the CDR3, the DNA is TGTGCCAGCAGTTACTTTTCCCAGCCCCCCGGGGAGCTGTTTTTT.

This clonotype was observed once. This rearrangement joins TRBV11-2 to TRBJ2-2; either TRBD1 or TRBD2 may fit D (5 bases each). V lost 5 bases, J lost 6 bases, and 13 bases lay in between. The germline V gene encodes CDR1 SGHAT and CDR2 FQNNGV. This CDR3 comprises 14 residues. This chain's CDR3 is CASSRGPLAGELFF. In DNA form, the CDR3 reads TGTGCCAGCAGCCGGGGACCGCTGGCCGGGGAGCTGTTTTTT.

This chain uses TRBV29-1 with TRBJ2-5; 7 bases fit TRBD2. After removal of 7 bases from V and 4 bases from J, the junction contained 6 bases not matched to a gene. CDR3 length equals 12 residues. Per the germline V gene, CDR1 is SQVTM and CDR2 is ANQGSEA. Here the CDR3 reads CSATGLRETQYF. CDR3 nucleotide sequence: TGCAGCGCCACGGGACTACGAGAGACCCAGTACTTC.